This T cell receptor beta chain came from a study of OX40 agonist ivuxolimab in advanced cancers. This CDR3 region has 16 residues. From germline, CDR1 is SNHLY and CDR2 FYNNEI. Trimming stripped 6 bases from V and 5 bases from J, with 20 bases between. Libraries were prepared by immunoSEQ multiplex PCR; TCRdb keeps only in-frame clonotypes and omits some of them. The sample has 9,500 to 15,000 clones, about three quarters seen once. The sample here was CD4+ or CD8+ T cells sorted from blood, taken in a trial of the OX40 agonist ivuxolimab. The source of this sequence is an adult with an advanced solid tumor such as melanoma, head and neck, liver or kidney cancer. The chain couples TRBV2 to TRBJ2-1, with TRBD1 as a possible D gene (6 bases). The CDR3 DNA follows: TGTGCCAGCAGGAAACAGGGATCTTGGCGGGACAATGAGCAGTTCTTC. It codes for CASRKQGSWRDNEQFF.